The 23 T cell receptor beta chains reported below all come from one sample, sequenced in a study of T cell responses to AZD1222 COVID-19 vaccine. Measured with immunoSEQ multiplex PCR; TCRdb has only the in-frame clones, and not every one. The sample lists approximately 170,000 clones, just over 90% occurring once. The source material was peripheral blood, sampled on day 0 of AZD1222 vaccination. These receptors all stem from an adult in good health.

The V and J genes are TRBV27 and TRBJ1-1; no reliable D call. Per germline, CDR1 MNHEY and CDR2 SMNVEV (reference sequence). The CDR3 is 15 amino acids. Trimming shortened V by 3 bases and J by 0 bases, and 11 bases separated the two germline ends. The CDR3 spells CASSFGPRVNTEAFF. As DNA, the CDR3 is TGTGCCAGCAGTTTCGGACCAAGAGTGAACACTGAAGCTTTCTTT.

This clone appeared a single time. V usage is TRBV6-5 and J usage is TRBJ2-2; D is perhaps TRBD1 or TRBD2 (5 bases each). Trimming pared 6 bases from V and 0 bases from J, leaving 8 bases between. Germline CDR1 reads MNHEY; CDR2 reads SVGAGI. CDR3 length: 14 amino acids. The CDR3 region is CASSGTANTGELFF. Written as DNA, the CDR3 is TGTGCCAGCAGCGGGACGGCGAACACCGGGGAGCTGTTTTTT.

Note on this clone: The sample contains more than one DNA sequence encoding this CDR3. This rearrangement joins TRBV5-1 to TRBJ1-5; the match to TRBD1 covers 8 bases. The V and J ends lost 5 bases and 2 bases, in that order; junction bases with no gene match: 6. The length of the CDR3 is 15 residues. The germline V gene encodes CDR1 SGHRS and CDR2 YFSETQ. The CDR3 region is CASSLGQGGNQPQHF. CDR3 nucleotide sequence: TGCGCCAGCAGTCTCGGACAGGGCGGCAATCAGCCCCAGCATTTT.

This sequence joins TRBV19 and TRBJ1-6; TRBD1 is a possible D gene (5 bases). The germline gives CDR1 LNHDA, CDR2 SQIVND (reference sequence). V dropped 6 bases and J dropped 7 bases, with 13 bases sitting between them. The CDR3 has 14 amino acids. In nucleotides, the CDR3 is TGTGCCAGTAGCGGGACGGCCGACAATTCACCCCTCCACTTT. It encodes CASSGTADNSPLHF.

The chain is built from TRBV6-1 and TRBJ1-2; D remains unclear. There are 15 residues in the CDR3. Trimming removed 1 base from V and 2 bases from J, with 11 bases in between. CDR1 MNHNS and CDR2 SASEGT come from the germline V gene. The CDR3 DNA is TGTGCCAGCAGTGAAGGCGTCAGAGGGAACTATGGCTACACCTTC. This translates into CASSEGVRGNYGYTF.

The rearrangement uses TRBV19 and TRBJ1-5; D possibly corresponds to TRBD1 (5 bases). Trimming shortened V by 3 bases and J by 7 bases, and 10 bases separated the two germline ends. Per the germline V gene, CDR1 is LNHDA and CDR2 is SQIVND (reference sequence). The CDR3 covers 13 residues. The CDR3 spells CASSIAGDQPQHF. Written as DNA, the CDR3 is TGTGCCAGTAGTATCGCGGGGGACCAGCCCCAGCATTTT.

This chain uses TRBV7-2 with TRBJ1-1, with D tentatively TRBD1 (5 bases). The V gene's germline CDR1 is SGHTA and CDR2 FQGNSA. The CDR3 runs to 14 residues. V was clipped by 1 base and J by 2 bases, with 8 bases between them. CDR3 nucleotide sequence: TGTGCCAGCAGCTTAGGGGGGTTCAACACTGAAGCTTTCTTT. Translation gives CASSLGGFNTEAFF.

V and J are TRBV5-1 and TRBJ1-5; D possibly corresponds to TRBD1 (5 bases). Trimming stripped 4 bases from V and 7 bases from J, with 12 bases between. The germline V gene has CDR1 SGHRS and CDR2 YFSETQ. This CDR3 comprises 13 residues. For the CDR3, the DNA is TGCGCCAGCAGCCATATGGGGGACCAGCCCCAGCATTTT. Amino acid sequence: CASSHMGDQPQHF. Full variable domain (remainder filled in from reference TRBV5-1 and TRBJ1-5): KAGVTQTPRYLIKTRGQQVTLSCSPISGHRSVSWYQQTPGQGLQFLFEYFSETQRNKGNFPGRFSGRQFSNSRSEMNVSTLELGDSALYLCASSHMGDQPQHFGDGTRLSIL.

The V gene is TRBV7-2, the J gene TRBJ1-5, with a weak D call TRBD1 (6 bases). Trimming removed 2 bases from V and 3 bases from J, with 11 bases in between. The CDR3 extends over 15 amino acids. Germline V gives CDR1 SGHTA, CDR2 FQGNSA. The CDR3 nucleotides are TGTGCCAGCAGCTTATGGTGGGGGCTCAATCAGCCCCAGCATTTT. Translating it yields CASSLWWGLNQPQHF.

This clone was observed once. The chain employs TRBV11-2 and TRBJ2-5; 11 bases are shared with TRBD2. This CDR3 is 16 amino acids long. Trimming at V came to 3 bases and at J to 2 bases, leaving 5 bases not matched to a gene. Germline V gives CDR1 SGHAT, CDR2 FQNNGV. CDR3 sequence (DNA): TGTGCCAGCAGCTTGACGCGACTAGCGGGGCAAGAGACCCAGTACTTC. This encodes CASSLTRLAGQETQYF.

Here the CDR3 DNA reads TGCGCCAGCAGTGGGTACAGAACACCTAACTATGGCTACACCTTC. It yields the protein CASSGYRTPNYGYTF. The chain combines TRBV10-1 with TRBJ1-2; no clear D. CDR3 size: 15 residues. Germline V gives CDR1 WNHNN, CDR2 SYGVQD (reference sequence). The V end lost 4 bases, the J end lost 0 bases, and 12 bases lay between the germline ends.

The chain couples TRBV10-1 to TRBJ1-2; the D gene is possibly TRBD1 (5 bases). V lost 2 bases, J lost 4 bases, and 11 bases lay in between. This CDR3 contains 14 residues. The germline V gene encodes CDR1 WNHNN and CDR2 SYGVQD (reference sequence). CDR3 sequence (DNA): TGCGCCAGCAGTGAGCAGGGCTTCGGCTATGGCTACACCTTC. Amino acid sequence: CASSEQGFGYGYTF.

The sample holds one count of this clone. The genes are TRBV30 and TRBJ2-1; 8 nucleotides align to TRBD1. This CDR3 is built from 16 residues. Unmatched junction bases numbered 6, after V lost 2 bases and J lost 0 bases. Germline V gene data show CDR1 as GTSNPN and CDR2 as SVGIG (reference sequence). CDR3: CAWSRGQASSYNEQFF. For the CDR3, the DNA is TGTGCCTGGAGTAGGGGACAGGCTAGCTCCTACAATGAGCAGTTCTTC.

The chain links TRBV27 to TRBJ2-2; D remains ambiguous. This CDR3 is built from 17 residues. Germline CDR1 and CDR2: MNHEY and SMNVEV (reference sequence). The germline V and J ends were trimmed by 0 bases and 7 bases, with 18 bases remaining between them. The CDR3, as DNA: TGTGCCAGCAGTTTATCTGACGGATCGCTAACGGACGGGGAGCTGTTTTTT. As protein: CASSLSDGSLTDGELFF.

This chain uses TRBV9 with TRBJ1-1; TRBD1 is a possible D gene (5 bases). The CDR3 runs to 12 residues. V was trimmed by 7 bases and J by 6 bases, leaving 13 bases between them. Germline CDR1 SGDLS, CDR2 YYNGEE. The CDR3 region has the DNA TGTGCCAGCGAATGGGGAGGGGCTGAAGCTTTCTTT. It yields the protein CASEWGGAEAFF.

The chain combines TRBV5-6 with TRBJ1-2; D remains unclear. V dropped 3 bases and J dropped 3 bases, with 12 bases sitting between them. CDR3 length: 14 residues. Germline V CDR1 and CDR2: SGHDT, YYEEEE. The CDR3 is CASSSRRGYYGYTF. CDR3 in DNA: TGTGCCAGCAGCTCGAGGCGGGGTTACTATGGCTACACCTTC.

The rearrangement joins TRBV28 to TRBJ2-7, with D uncertain. V lost 4 bases, J lost 6 bases, and 10 bases lay in between. The V gene's germline CDR1 is MDHEN and CDR2 SYDVKM. The CDR3 has 12 amino acids. Written as DNA, the CDR3 is TGTGCCAGCAGTTCCGTTGTGGCCGAGCAGTACTTC. This translates into CASSSVVAEQYF.

The rearrangement links TRBV5-8 to TRBJ1-5, with 9 bases fitting TRBD1. J was trimmed by 5 bases and V by 4 bases; bases with no gene match: 10. Germline V gives CDR1 SGHTS, CDR2 YDEGEE. The CDR3 contains 16 residues. The CDR3 nucleotides are TGTGCCAGCAGCCCATACAGGGGGCTGAATGATCAGCCCCAGCATTTT. It codes for CASSPYRGLNDQPQHF.

V and J are TRBV3-1 (or the pseudogene TRBV3-2) and TRBJ1-6, with 12 bases fitting TRBD1. Losses at the gene ends were 0 bases for V and 10 bases for J; bases not matched to a gene: 7. Germline assignment: CDR1 LGHDT and CDR2 YNNKEL (reference sequence). This CDR3 contains 17 residues. The CDR3 loop is CASSQDQGTGGDSPLHF. The CDR3 DNA is TGTGCCAGCAGCCAAGATCAGGGGACAGGGGGCGACTCACCCCTCCACTTT.

As concerns this clone: The same CDR3 also results from other DNA sequences found in this sample. This chain joins TRBV20-1 and TRBJ2-5; the D is unclear. The length of the CDR3 is 10 residues. V lost 5 bases, J lost 5 bases, and 6 bases lay in between. CDR1 is DFQATT, CDR2 SNEGSKA, per germline (reference sequence). This CDR3 is CSALGETQYF. The CDR3 coding sequence is TGCAGTGCTTTGGGGGAGACCCAGTACTTC.

The chain combines TRBV7-8 with TRBJ2-7; D might be TRBD2 (6 bases). Trimming shortened V by 5 bases and J by 2 bases, and 16 bases separated the two germline ends. Per the germline V gene, CDR1 is SGHVS and CDR2 is FQNEAQ. This CDR3 region has 15 residues. The CDR3 sequence is CASSEALAGPYEQYF. The CDR3 region has the DNA TGTGCCAGCAGCGAGGCCTTGGCGGGACCCTACGAGCAGTACTTC.

The chain links TRBV20-1 to TRBJ2-7; tentatively, D is TRBD2 (6 bases). In germline, CDR1 is DFQATT, CDR2 SNEGSKA (reference sequence). V shed 2 bases and J shed 5 bases, with 7 bases lying between them. The CDR3 has 11 residues. The CDR3 spells CSARSGHEQYF. CDR3 nucleotide sequence: TGCAGTGCTAGAAGCGGGCACGAGCAGTACTTC.

The chain combines TRBV25-1 with TRBJ1-3; perhaps TRBD1 as D (5 bases). V was trimmed by 1 base and J by 4 bases, leaving 8 bases between them. Germline V gene data show CDR1 as MGHDK and CDR2 as SYGVNS. The CDR3 loop spans 14 amino acids. The CDR3 DNA follows: TGTGCCAGCAGTGAATGGGGGGGAGGAAACACCATATATTTT. It codes for CASSEWGGGNTIYF.